The rows below give T cell receptor beta chains drawn from one sample of a study of blood T cells in healthy people across ages. MiXCR, run by TCRdb on the 5' RACE reads, gives a single entry per CDR3 protein. This sample has around 1,700,000 distinct CDR3 sequences, with 28% found just once. Material for sequencing was blood. The receptor source for this set is a woman aged 25 to 39 in good health. Both conserved end residues are part of each CDR3. The D gene is left open where the match is weak. Size is stated for part of the rows, as once, few or many counts, or as a class when the clone is expanded.

d_gene: .
abundance: .
j_gene: TRBJ2-7
v_gene: TRBV7-3
CDR3nt: TGTGCCAGCAGCCGAGGAGGGGGCGACGGCTACGAGCAGTACTTC
CDR3aa: CASSRGGGDGYEQYF

d_gene: TRBD2
abundance: many
j_gene: TRBJ2-3
v_gene: TRBV6-1
CDR3nt: TGTGCCAGCAGCGCCACTAGCGGGACGCCAGATACGCAGTATTTT
CDR3aa: CASSATSGTPDTQYF

d_gene: .
abundance: many
j_gene: TRBJ2-2
v_gene: TRBV29-1
CDR3nt: TGCAGCGTTGCCCCCATGGGAGCCGGGGAGCTGTTTTTT
CDR3aa: CSVAPMGAGELFF

d_gene: .
abundance: few
j_gene: TRBJ2-1
v_gene: TRBV18
CDR3nt: TGTGCCAGCTCCCCGGTTCAGGGTTCTGGTGAGCAGTTCTTC
CDR3aa: CASSPVQGSGEQFF

d_gene: .
abundance: many
j_gene: TRBJ1-5
v_gene: TRBV18
CDR3nt: TGTGCCAGCAGCCAAGGCAGGAATCAGCCCCAGCATTTT
CDR3aa: CASSQGRNQPQHF

d_gene: TRBD1
abundance: .
j_gene: TRBJ2-1
v_gene: TRBV30
CDR3nt: TGTGCCTGGACCCTAAACAGGGGCGGGGAGCAGTTCTTC
CDR3aa: CAWTLNRGGEQFF

d_gene: .
abundance: many
j_gene: TRBJ2-4
v_gene: TRBV11-2
CDR3nt: TGTGCCAGCAGCTCCGATCCTACGAGGGCCGCGATAGCCAAAAACATTCAGTACTTC
CDR3aa: CASSSDPTRAAIAKNIQYF

d_gene: TRBD1
abundance: few
j_gene: TRBJ1-1
v_gene: TRBV14
CDR3nt: TGTGCCAGCAGCCGCCAGTCAGGGGGGAAAGCTGAAGCTTTCTTT
CDR3aa: CASSRQSGGKAEAFF

d_gene: .
abundance: many
j_gene: TRBJ2-6
v_gene: TRBV30
CDR3nt: TGTGCCTGGAAGGTGGGGTCGTCCGGGGCCAACGTCCTGACTTTC
CDR3aa: CAWKVGSSGANVLTF

d_gene: .
abundance: few
j_gene: TRBJ2-1
v_gene: TRBV29-1
CDR3nt: TGCAGCGTTGAAAAGGGGGACAATGAGCAGTTCTTC
CDR3aa: CSVEKGDNEQFF

d_gene: .
abundance: .
j_gene: TRBJ1-2
v_gene: TRBV5-5
CDR3nt: TGTGCCAGCAGCTTGGACCGGTCGGGGGAAGTGGTTGGCTACACCTTC
CDR3aa: CASSLDRSGEVVGYTF

d_gene: TRBD2
abundance: few
j_gene: TRBJ2-7
v_gene: TRBV29-1
CDR3nt: TGCAGCGTTCTAGCGGGAGTGAATGAGCAGTACTTC
CDR3aa: CSVLAGVNEQYF

d_gene: .
abundance: .
j_gene: TRBJ1-1
v_gene: TRBV7-9
CDR3nt: TGTGCCAGCAGCGGGGTAGAAGCTTTCTTT
CDR3aa: CASSGVEAFF

d_gene: TRBD2
abundance: many
j_gene: TRBJ2-3
v_gene: TRBV6-4
CDR3nt: TGTGCCAGCAGGCCGCTAGCGGGGAGCACAGATACGCAGTATTTT
CDR3aa: CASRPLAGSTDTQYF

d_gene: TRBD2
abundance: once
j_gene: TRBJ2-1
v_gene: TRBV3-1
CDR3nt: TGTGCCAGCAGCCCCGAAGGAGCGGGAATCACCTACAATGAGCAGTTCTTC
CDR3aa: CASSPEGAGITYNEQFF

d_gene: .
abundance: few
j_gene: TRBJ1-2
v_gene: TRBV25-1
CDR3nt: TGTGCCAGCAGTCCCCAGACAGCTTATGGCTACACCTTC
CDR3aa: CASSPQTAYGYTF

d_gene: TRBD1
abundance: .
j_gene: TRBJ1-5
v_gene: TRBV27
CDR3nt: TGTGCCAGCAGTCCCAGGGACAGGGACGATCAGCCCCAGCATTTT
CDR3aa: CASSPRDRDDQPQHF

d_gene: TRBD2
abundance: .
j_gene: TRBJ2-7
v_gene: TRBV6-2/TRBV6-3
CDR3nt: TGTGCCAGCAGTATGGGAGGACTAGCGTCTTCCTACGAGCAGTACTTC
CDR3aa: CASSMGGLASSYEQYF

d_gene: TRBD2
abundance: few
j_gene: TRBJ2-3
v_gene: TRBV27
CDR3nt: TGTGCCACTTATTTTGGGAGGGCGCAGTATTTT
CDR3aa: CATYFGRAQYF

d_gene: .
abundance: many
j_gene: TRBJ2-3
v_gene: TRBV20-1
CDR3nt: TGCAGTGCTAGGAAGACAGCTACCGAGACAGATACGCAGTATTTT
CDR3aa: CSARKTATETDTQYF

d_gene: TRBD1
abundance: .
j_gene: TRBJ1-2
v_gene: TRBV5-1
CDR3nt: TGCGCCAGCAGCTTAGCAGGGGGCGTTGATGGCTACTCCTTC
CDR3aa: CASSLAGGVDGYSF

d_gene: .
abundance: .
j_gene: TRBJ2-5
v_gene: TRBV7-2
CDR3nt: TGTGCCAGCAGCTCTTCCTACGAGCGGTACTTC
CDR3aa: CASSSSYERYF

d_gene: .
abundance: .
j_gene: TRBJ2-3
v_gene: TRBV10-3
CDR3nt: TGTGCCATCAGTGAGTCTGGGGGGGCTCAAGATACGCAGTATTTT
CDR3aa: CAISESGGAQDTQYF

d_gene: .
abundance: .
j_gene: TRBJ1-4
v_gene: TRBV7-9
CDR3nt: TGTGCCAGCAGGACCGGGACGGACGATGGAAAACTGTTTTTT
CDR3aa: CASRTGTDDGKLFF

d_gene: .
abundance: .
j_gene: TRBJ1-3
v_gene: TRBV29-1
CDR3nt: TGCAGCGTTTCGTCTGGTGGAAACACCATATATTTT
CDR3aa: CSVSSGGNTIYF

d_gene: .
abundance: .
j_gene: TRBJ2-1
v_gene: TRBV12-3/TRBV12-4
CDR3nt: TGTGCCAGCAGTTCAACCGGGAGAGCGGTTTACAATGAGCAGTTCTTC
CDR3aa: CASSSTGRAVYNEQFF

d_gene: .
abundance: .
j_gene: TRBJ1-1
v_gene: TRBV7-3
CDR3nt: TGTGCCAGCAGCTTAAATGCAGGGGCAACTGAAGCTTTCTTT
CDR3aa: CASSLNAGATEAFF

d_gene: .
abundance: many
j_gene: TRBJ2-7
v_gene: TRBV20-1
CDR3nt: TGCAGTGCTAGTCGACAGGATCTCTACGAGCAGTACTTC
CDR3aa: CSASRQDLYEQYF

d_gene: .
abundance: .
j_gene: TRBJ1-2
v_gene: TRBV4-1
CDR3nt: TGCGCCAGCAGCCAAGCTACAGGGTGGGCCGAAGGCCACACCTTC
CDR3aa: CASSQATGWAEGHTF

d_gene: .
abundance: .
j_gene: TRBJ2-4
v_gene: TRBV30
CDR3nt: TGTGCCTGGGCGCGGGGAGCAGAAAACATTCAGTACTTC
CDR3aa: CAWARGAENIQYF

d_gene: .
abundance: few
j_gene: TRBJ1-6
v_gene: TRBV29-1
CDR3nt: TGCAGCGTTGAAGACACAGGGAGGCTCCTCCACTTT
CDR3aa: CSVEDTGRLLHF

d_gene: .
abundance: .
j_gene: TRBJ2-7
v_gene: TRBV5-1
CDR3nt: TGCGCCAGCAGCTTGGAAAGGGGTAAAGAGTACTTC
CDR3aa: CASSLERGKEYF